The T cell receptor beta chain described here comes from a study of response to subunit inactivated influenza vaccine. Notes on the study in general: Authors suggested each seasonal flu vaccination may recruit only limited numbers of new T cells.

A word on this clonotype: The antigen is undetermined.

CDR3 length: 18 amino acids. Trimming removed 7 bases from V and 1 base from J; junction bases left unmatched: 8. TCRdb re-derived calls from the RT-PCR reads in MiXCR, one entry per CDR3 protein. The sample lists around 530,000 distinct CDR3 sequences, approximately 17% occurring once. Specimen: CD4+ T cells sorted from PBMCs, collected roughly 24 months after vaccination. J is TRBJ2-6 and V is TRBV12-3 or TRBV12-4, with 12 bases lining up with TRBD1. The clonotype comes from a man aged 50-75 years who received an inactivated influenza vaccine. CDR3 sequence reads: CASKSGQGAKSGANVLTF. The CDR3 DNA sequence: TGTGCCAGCAAATCGGGACAGGGGGCAAAATCTGGGGCCAACGTCCTGACTTTC.